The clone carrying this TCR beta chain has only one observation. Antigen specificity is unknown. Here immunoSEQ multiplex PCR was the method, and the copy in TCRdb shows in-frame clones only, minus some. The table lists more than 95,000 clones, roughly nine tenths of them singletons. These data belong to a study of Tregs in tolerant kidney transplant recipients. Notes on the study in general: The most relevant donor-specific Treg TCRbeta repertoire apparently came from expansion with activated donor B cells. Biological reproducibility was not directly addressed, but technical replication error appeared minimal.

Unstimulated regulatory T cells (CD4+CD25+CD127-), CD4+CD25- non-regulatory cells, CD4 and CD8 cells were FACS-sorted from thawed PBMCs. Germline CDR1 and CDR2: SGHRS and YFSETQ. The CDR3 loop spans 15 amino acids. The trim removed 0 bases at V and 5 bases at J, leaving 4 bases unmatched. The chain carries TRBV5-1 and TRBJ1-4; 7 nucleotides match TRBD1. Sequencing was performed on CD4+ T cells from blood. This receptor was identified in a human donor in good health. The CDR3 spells CASSLVGGVNEKLFF. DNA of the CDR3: TGCGCCAGCAGCTTGGTAGGGGGCGTAAATGAAAAACTGTTTTTT.